Listed here is a single T cell receptor beta chain. This sample is part of a study of blood T cell repertoires in COVID-19. Study overall: The origin of the acute and convalescent COVID-19 samples was the United States, Italy and Spain. T cells, B-cell-depleted T cells, or PBMCs supplied cDNA or gDNA.

In the authors' workflow: Amplification with reference gene primers provided the estimates of nucleated cell counts. Repertoires were generated with immunoSEQ multiplex PCR, while TCRdb's copy carries only in-frame clones and drops some. The DNA was the basis for D and trimming; V, J and clone size are from that table. The sample carries about 140,000 clones, 70% to 90% recorded once. Sequencing input: peripheral blood. This TCR was sampled from a human donor in a cohort sampled during active COVID-19.

DNA for the CDR3: TGCGCCAGCAGCTTCTCAGAGGGGGCAAGCGTCGAGCAGTACTTC. Protein sequence: CASSFSEGASVEQYF. The rearrangement uses TRBV5-1 and TRBJ2-7, with 7 bases fitting TRBD1. CDR3 length: 15 amino acids. The trim removed 2 bases at V and 6 bases at J, leaving 11 bases unmatched. Looked up from germline, CDR1 is SGHRS and CDR2 is YFSETQ.